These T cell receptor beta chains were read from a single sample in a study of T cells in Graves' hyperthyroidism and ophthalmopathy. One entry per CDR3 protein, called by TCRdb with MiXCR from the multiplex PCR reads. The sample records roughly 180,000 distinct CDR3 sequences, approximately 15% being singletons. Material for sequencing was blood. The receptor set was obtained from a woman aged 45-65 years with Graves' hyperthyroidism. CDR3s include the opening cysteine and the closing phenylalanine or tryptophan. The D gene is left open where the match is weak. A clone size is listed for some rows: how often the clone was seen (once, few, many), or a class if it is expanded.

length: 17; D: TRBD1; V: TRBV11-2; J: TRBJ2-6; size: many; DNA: TGTGCCAGCAGCTTCCCGGGACAGAGCTCTGGGGCCAACGTCCTGACTTTC; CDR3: CASSFPGQSSGANVLTF
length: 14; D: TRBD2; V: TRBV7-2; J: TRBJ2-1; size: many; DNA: TGTGCCAGCAGCTTAAAGGGACTAGCCCTAGAGCAGTTCTTC; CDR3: CASSLKGLALEQFF
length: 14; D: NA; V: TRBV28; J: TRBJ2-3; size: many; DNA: TGTGCCAGCAGTTTCCCAGCAGGCACAGATACGCAGTATTTT; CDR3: CASSFPAGTDTQYF
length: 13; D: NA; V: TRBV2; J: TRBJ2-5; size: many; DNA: TGTGCCAGCAGTGAAGAGGGCCGGGGGCCCCAGTACTTC; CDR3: CASSEEGRGPQYF
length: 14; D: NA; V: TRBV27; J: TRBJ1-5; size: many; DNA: TGTGCCAGCAGGTCCAGTGTTAGCAATCAGCCCCAGCATTTT; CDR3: CASRSSVSNQPQHF
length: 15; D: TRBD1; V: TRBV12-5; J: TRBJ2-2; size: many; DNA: TGTGCTAGTGGTTTGTGGACAGGGGGCTACGGGGAGCTGTTTTTT; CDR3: CASGLWTGGYGELFF
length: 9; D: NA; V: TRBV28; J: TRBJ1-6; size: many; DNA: TGTGCCAGCGGGCGGCCCCTCCACTTT; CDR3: CASGRPLHF
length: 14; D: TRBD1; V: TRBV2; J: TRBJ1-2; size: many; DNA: TGTGCCAGCAGCTCTACAGGGGGTAACTATGGCTACACCTTC; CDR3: CASSSTGGNYGYTF
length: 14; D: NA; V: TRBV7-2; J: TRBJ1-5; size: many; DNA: TGTGCCAGCAGCCTCCTGGGGGCCAATCAGCCCCAGCATTTT; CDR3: CASSLLGANQPQHF
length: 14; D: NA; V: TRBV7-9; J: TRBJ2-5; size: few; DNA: TGTGCCAGCAGCTTAGAACAGGGACAAGAGACCCAGTACTTC; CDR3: CASSLEQGQETQYF
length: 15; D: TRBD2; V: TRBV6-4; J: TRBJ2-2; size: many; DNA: TGTGCCAGCAGTGTACGGGGGGGGAACACCGGGGAGCTGTTTTTT; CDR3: CASSVRGGNTGELFF
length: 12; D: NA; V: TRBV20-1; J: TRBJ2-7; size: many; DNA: TGCAGTGCTAGGGGTGGGACCTACGAGCAGTACTTC; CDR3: CSARGGTYEQYF
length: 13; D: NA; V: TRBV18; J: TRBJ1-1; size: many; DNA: TGTGCCAGCTCATCGGCACAGAACACTGAAGCTTTCTTT; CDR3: CASSSAQNTEAFF
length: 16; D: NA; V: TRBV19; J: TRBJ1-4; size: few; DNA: TGTGCCAGTAGTATATCCTGGACAAGTGCAAATGAAAAACTGTTTTTT; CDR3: CASSISWTSANEKLFF
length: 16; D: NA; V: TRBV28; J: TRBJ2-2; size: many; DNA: TGTGCCAGCAGTTACGGCACGGCAAGGAACACCGGGGAGCTGTTTTTT; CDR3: CASSYGTARNTGELFF
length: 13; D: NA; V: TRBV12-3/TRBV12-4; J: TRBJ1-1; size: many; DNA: TGTGCCAGCACCCCCCGGGGGAACACTGAAGCTTTCTTT; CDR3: CASTPRGNTEAFF
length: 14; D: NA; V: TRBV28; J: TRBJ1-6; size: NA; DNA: TGTGCCAGCAGTTTTGGACACCCAAATTCACCCCTCCACTTT; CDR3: CASSFGHPNSPLHF
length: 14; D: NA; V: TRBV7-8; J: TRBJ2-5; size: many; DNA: TGTGCCAGCCGAAGCCAAACGGTTCAAGAGACCCAGTACTTC; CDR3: CASRSQTVQETQYF
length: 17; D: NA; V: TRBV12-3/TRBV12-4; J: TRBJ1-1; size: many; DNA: TGTGCCAGCAGCACAAATCTAGGAGTTCTCCCAAACACTGAAGCTTTCTTT; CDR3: CASSTNLGVLPNTEAFF
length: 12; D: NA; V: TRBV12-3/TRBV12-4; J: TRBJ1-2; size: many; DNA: TGTGCCAGCAGTTTACGGGTCTATGGCTACACCTTC; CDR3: CASSLRVYGYTF
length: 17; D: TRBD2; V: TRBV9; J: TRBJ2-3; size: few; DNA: TGTGCCAGCAGCGTCCATCCTTCTAGCGGGGATCGAGATACGCAGTATTTT; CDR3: CASSVHPSSGDRDTQYF
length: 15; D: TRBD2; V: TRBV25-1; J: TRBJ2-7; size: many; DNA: TGTGCCAGCAGTGAATTCCTAGCGGGGGCCTACGAGCAGTACTTC; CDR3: CASSEFLAGAYEQYF
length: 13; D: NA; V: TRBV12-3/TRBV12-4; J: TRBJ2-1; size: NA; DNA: TGTGCCAGCAGTTTAGGACTCCTCTATGAGCAGTTCTTC; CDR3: CASSLGLLYEQFF
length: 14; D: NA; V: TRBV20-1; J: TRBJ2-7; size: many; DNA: TGCAGTGCCGATCCGGGCCTAACGACCTACGAGCAGTACTTC; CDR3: CSADPGLTTYEQYF
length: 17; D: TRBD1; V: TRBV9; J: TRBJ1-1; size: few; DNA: TGTGCCAGCAGCGCACAAGATTTCCAGGGGGCGGACACTGAAGCTTTCTTT; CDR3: CASSAQDFQGADTEAFF
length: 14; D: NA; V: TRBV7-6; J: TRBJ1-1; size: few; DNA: TGTGCCAGCAGCGCCGGGACCCCAGACACTGAAGCTCTCTTT; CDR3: CASSAGTPDTEALF
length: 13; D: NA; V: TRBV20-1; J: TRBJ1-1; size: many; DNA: TGCAGTGCAGTTCAGGGCTTTGGCACTGAAGCTTTCTTT; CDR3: CSAVQGFGTEAFF
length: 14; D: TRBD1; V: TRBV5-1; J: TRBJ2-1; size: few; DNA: TGCGCCAGCAGCCCTAGGACAGGGGATAATGAGCAGTTCTTC; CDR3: CASSPRTGDNEQFF
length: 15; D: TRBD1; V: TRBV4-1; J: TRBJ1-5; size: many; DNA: TGCGCCAGCAGCCAACTGGACAGGGTTCATCAGCCCCAGCATTTT; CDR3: CASSQLDRVHQPQHF
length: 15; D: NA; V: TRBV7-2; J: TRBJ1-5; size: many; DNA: TGTGCCAGCAGTTTGATTACAGGGTTCAATCAGCCCCAGCATTTT; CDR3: CASSLITGFNQPQHF
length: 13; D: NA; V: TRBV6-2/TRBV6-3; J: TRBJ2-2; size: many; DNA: TGTGCCAGCAGTTGGGACCCCACCGGGGAGCTGTTTTTT; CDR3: CASSWDPTGELFF
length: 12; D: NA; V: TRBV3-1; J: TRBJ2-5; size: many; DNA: TGTGCCAGCAGCCCGGACTTTGAGACCCAGTACTTC; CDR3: CASSPDFETQYF
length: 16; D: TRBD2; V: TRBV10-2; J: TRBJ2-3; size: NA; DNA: TGCGCCAGCAGTAACCGACTAGCGGGGGGGCTGGATACGCAGTATTTT; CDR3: CASSNRLAGGLDTQYF
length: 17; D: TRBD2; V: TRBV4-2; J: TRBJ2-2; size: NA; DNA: TGTGCCAGCAGCCAAAGGACTAGCGGGGGGGAGACCGGGGAGCTGTTTTTT; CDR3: CASSQRTSGGETGELFF
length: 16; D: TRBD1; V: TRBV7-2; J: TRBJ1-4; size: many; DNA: TGTGCCAGCAGCCCCCAAACAGGGGAATTCGGGGAAAAACTGTTTTTT; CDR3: CASSPQTGEFGEKLFF
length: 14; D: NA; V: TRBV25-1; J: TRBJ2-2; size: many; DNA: TGTGCCAGCAGGGGTCGGGGGAACACCGGGGAGCTGTTTTTT; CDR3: CASRGRGNTGELFF
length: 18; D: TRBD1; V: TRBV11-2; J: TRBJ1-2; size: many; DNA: TGTGCCAGCAGCGCAAGGACAGGGGAGGGCTTCCCGCTCTATGGCTACACCTTC; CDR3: CASSARTGEGFPLYGYTF
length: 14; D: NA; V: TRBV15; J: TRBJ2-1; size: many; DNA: TGTGCCACCCGCGGAGAAGGGTGGACAAATGAGCAGTTCTTC; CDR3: CATRGEGWTNEQFF
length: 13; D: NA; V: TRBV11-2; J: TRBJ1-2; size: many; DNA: TGTGCCAGCAGCTTATCGACGGCGGGGGTTACCACCTTC; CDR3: CASSLSTAGVTTF
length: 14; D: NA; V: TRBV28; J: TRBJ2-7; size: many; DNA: TGTGCCAGCAGTCCCCGGTTTCCGAGGCAGAGGCAGTACTTC; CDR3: CASSPRFPRQRQYF
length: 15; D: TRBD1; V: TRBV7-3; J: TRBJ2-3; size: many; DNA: TGTGCCAGCAGTTCCGACAGGGGATTAGCAGATACGCAGTATTTT; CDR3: CASSSDRGLADTQYF
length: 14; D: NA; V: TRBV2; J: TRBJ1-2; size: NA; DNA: TGTGCCAGTCAGGGTGGGATCCGGATCTATGGCTACACCTTC; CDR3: CASQGGIRIYGYTF
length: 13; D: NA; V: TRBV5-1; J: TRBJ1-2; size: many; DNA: TGCGCCAGCAGCTTCGACAGCCACTATGGCTACACCTTC; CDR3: CASSFDSHYGYTF
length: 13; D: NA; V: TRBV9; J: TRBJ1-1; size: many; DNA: TGTGCCAGCAGCGTAGCTACGAACAGGCAGGCTTTCTTT; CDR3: CASSVATNRQAFF
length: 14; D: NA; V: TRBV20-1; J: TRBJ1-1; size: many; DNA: TGCAGTGCTAAAGCGGGGAACCTGAACACTGAAGCTTTCTTT; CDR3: CSAKAGNLNTEAFF
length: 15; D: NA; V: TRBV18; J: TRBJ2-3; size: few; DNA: TGTGCCAGCTCACCAAGACGGGTACTCGGAGATACGCAGTATTTT; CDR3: CASSPRRVLGDTQYF
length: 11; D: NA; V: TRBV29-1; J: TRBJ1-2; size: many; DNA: TGCAGCGTTGCGACCCCCGTGGGCTACACCTTC; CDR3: CSVATPVGYTF
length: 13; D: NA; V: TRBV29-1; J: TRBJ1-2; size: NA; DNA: TGCAGCGTTGCCGACATTCCCAACTATGGCTACACCTTC; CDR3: CSVADIPNYGYTF
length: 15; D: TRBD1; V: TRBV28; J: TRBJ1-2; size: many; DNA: TGTGCCAGCAGCACCGAAGGAAGGGGGCAGGTTGGCTACACCTTC; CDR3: CASSTEGRGQVGYTF
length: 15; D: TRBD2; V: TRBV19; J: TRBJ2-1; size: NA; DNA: TGTGCCAGTACCCTGGGACTAGCAAATAGCGATGAGCAGTTCTTC; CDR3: CASTLGLANSDEQFF
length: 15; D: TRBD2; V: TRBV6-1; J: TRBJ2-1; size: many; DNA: TGTGCCAGCAGTCTTACTAGCGGGGCCTACAATGAGCAGTTCTTC; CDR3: CASSLTSGAYNEQFF